This TCR beta chain was identified in a study of T cell responses to AZD1222 COVID-19 vaccine. This clone was counted a single time. Its antigen is currently unknown. Method: immunoSEQ multiplex PCR; TCRdb's copy keeps in-frame clones and lacks some. The repertoire holds some 190,000 clones, with over 90% as singletons. The study's findings and limits: Spike-specific TCR repertoires showed rising breadth and depth after two AZD1222 doses.

The CDR3 is 15 residues long. Germline V lookup: CDR1 SGDLS, CDR2 YYNGEE. The V end was cut by 0 bases, the J end by 4 bases, with 13 bases between. V is TRBV9 and J is TRBJ1-1; a weak D match, TRBD1 (5 bases). This specimen consisted of peripheral blood, obtained 28 days after the second AZD1222 dose. The TCR was taken from an adult who received the AZD1222 COVID-19 vaccine. Here the CDR3 reads CASSVEPGGVTEAFF. In nucleotides, the CDR3 is TGTGCCAGCAGCGTAGAACCCGGGGGGGTCACTGAAGCTTTCTTT.